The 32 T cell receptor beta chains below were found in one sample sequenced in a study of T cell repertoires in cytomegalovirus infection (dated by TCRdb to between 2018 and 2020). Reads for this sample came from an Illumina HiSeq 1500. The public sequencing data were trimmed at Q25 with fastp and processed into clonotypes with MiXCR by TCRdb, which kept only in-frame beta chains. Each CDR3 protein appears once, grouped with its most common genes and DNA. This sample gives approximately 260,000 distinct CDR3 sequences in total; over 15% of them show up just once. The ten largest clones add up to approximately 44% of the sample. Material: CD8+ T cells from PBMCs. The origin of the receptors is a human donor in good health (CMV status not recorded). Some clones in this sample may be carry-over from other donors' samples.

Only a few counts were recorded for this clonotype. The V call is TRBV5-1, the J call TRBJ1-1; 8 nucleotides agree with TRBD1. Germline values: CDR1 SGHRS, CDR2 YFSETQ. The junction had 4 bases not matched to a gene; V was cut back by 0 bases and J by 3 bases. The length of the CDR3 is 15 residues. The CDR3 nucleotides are TGCGCCAGCAGCTTGGGACAGGGGACGCACACTGAAGCTTTCTTT. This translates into CASSLGQGTHTEAFF. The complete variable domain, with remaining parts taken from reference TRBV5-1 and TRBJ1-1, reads KAGVTQTPRYLIKTRGQQVTLSCSPISGHRSVSWYQQTPGQGLQFLFEYFSETQRNKGNFPGRFSGRQFSNSRSEMNVSTLELGDSALYLCASSLGQGTHTEAFFGQGTRLTVV.

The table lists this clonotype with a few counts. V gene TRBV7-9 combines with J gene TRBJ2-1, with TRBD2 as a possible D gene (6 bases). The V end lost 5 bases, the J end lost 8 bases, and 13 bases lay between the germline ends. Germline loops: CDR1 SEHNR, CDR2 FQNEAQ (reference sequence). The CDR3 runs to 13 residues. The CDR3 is CASSLSSAHEQFF. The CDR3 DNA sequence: TGTGCCAGCAGCCTCTCTAGCGCCCATGAGCAGTTCTTC.

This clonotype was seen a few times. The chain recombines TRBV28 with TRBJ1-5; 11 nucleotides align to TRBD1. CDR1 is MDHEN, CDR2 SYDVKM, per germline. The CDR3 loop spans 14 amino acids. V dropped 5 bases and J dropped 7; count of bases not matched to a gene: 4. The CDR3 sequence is CASSRTGGDQPQHF. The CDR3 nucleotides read TGTGCCAGCAGTCGGACAGGGGGCGACCAGCCCCAGCATTTT.

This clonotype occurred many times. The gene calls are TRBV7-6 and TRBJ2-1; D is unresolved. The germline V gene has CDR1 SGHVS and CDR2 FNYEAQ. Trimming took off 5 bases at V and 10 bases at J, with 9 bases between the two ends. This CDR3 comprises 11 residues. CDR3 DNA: TGTGCCAGCAGCCAGGAAGAGGAGCAGTTCTTC. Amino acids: CASSQEEEQFF.

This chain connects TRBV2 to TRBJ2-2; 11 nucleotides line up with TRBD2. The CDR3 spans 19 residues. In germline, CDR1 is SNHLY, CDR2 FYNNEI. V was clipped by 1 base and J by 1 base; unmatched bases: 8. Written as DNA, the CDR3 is TGTGCCAGCAGTGAAGTTGTTAGCGGGGGGGCCTGGAACACCGGGGAGCTGTTTTTT. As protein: CASSEVVSGGAWNTGELFF.

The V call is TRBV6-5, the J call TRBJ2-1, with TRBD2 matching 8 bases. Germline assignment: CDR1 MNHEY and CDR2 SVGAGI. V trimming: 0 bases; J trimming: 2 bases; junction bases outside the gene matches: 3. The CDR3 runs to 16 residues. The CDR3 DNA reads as TGTGCCAGCAGTTACTCAGGCGGGGGGACCTACAATGAGCAGTTCTTC. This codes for CASSYSGGGTYNEQFF.

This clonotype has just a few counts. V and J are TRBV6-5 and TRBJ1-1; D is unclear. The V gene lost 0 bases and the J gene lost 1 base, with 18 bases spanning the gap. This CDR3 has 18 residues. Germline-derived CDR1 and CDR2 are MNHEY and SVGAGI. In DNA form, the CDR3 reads TGTGCCAGCAGTTACTCGAACTTGGGTCAATTCGGGAACACTGAAGCTTTCTTT. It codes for CASSYSNLGQFGNTEAFF.

As DNA, the CDR3 is TGTGCCAGCAGCCCCGGGACAGGGGAGGAGTACTCCTACAATGAGCAGTTCTTC. Protein sequence: CASSPGTGEEYSYNEQFF. The chain recombines TRBV2 with TRBJ2-1; 10 bases align to TRBD1. V shed 6 bases and J 0 bases; nucleotides not matched to a gene: 11. The CDR3 has 18 residues. CDR1 and CDR2 from the germline V gene are SNHLY and FYNNEI. Using reference TRBV2 and TRBJ2-1 for the parts outside the CDR3, the full variable domain is EPEVTQTPSHQVTQMGQEVILRCVPISNHLYFYWYRQILGQKVEFLVSFYNNEISEKSEIFDDQFSVERPDGSNFTLKIRSTKLEDSAMYFCASSPGTGEEYSYNEQFFGPGTRLTVL.

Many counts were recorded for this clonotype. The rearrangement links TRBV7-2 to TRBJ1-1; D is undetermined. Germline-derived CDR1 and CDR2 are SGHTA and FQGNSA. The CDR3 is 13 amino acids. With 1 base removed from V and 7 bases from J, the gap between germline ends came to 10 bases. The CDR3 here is CASSLGGQIEAFF. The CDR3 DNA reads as TGTGCCAGCAGCTTAGGCGGCCAAATTGAAGCTTTCTTT. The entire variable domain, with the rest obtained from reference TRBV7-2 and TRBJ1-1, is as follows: GAGVSQSPSNKVTEKGKDVELRCDPISGHTALYWYRQSLGQGLEFLIYFQGNSAPDKSGLPSDRFSAERTGGSVSTLTIQRTQQEDSAVYLCASSLGGQIEAFFGQGTRLTVV.

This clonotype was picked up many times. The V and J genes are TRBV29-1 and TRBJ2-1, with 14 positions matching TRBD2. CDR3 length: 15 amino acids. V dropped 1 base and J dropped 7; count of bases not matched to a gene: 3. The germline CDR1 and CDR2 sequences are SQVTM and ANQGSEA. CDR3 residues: CSVEGLAGGWNEQFF. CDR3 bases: TGCAGCGTTGAAGGACTAGCGGGAGGGTGGAATGAGCAGTTCTTC.

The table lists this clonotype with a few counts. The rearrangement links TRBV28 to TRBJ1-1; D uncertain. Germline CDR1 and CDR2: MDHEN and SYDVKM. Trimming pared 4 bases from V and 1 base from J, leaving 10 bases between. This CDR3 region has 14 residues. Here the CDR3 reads CASSYRVQNTEAFF. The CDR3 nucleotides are TGTGCCAGCAGTTACCGGGTTCAGAACACTGAAGCTTTCTTT.

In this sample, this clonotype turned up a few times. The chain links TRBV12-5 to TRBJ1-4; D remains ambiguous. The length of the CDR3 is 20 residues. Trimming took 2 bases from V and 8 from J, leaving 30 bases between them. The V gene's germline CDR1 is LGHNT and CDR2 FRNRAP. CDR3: CASGLSPFGEGSGVSEKLFF. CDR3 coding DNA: TGTGCTAGTGGTTTGAGTCCCTTTGGTGAGGGATCTGGGGTTTCCGAAAAACTGTTTTTT.

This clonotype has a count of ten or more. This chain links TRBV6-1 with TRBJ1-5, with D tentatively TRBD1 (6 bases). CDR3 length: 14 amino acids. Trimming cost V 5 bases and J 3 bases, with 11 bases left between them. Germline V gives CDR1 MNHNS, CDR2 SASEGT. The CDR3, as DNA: TGTGCCAGCAGTTATTCAGGGGACAATCAGCCCCAGCATTTT. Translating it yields CASSYSGDNQPQHF.

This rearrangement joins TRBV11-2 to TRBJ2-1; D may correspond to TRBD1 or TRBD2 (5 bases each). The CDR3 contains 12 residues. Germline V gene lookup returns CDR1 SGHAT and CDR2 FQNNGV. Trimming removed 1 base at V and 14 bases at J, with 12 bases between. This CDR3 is CASSLAPGTEFF. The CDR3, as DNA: TGTGCCAGCAGCTTAGCCCCAGGGACGGAGTTCTTC.

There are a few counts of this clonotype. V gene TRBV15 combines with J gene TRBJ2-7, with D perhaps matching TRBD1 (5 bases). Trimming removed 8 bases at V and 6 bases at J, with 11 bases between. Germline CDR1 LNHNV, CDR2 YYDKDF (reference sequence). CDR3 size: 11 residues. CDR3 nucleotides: TGTGCCACCGGGGCAGGCGGCGAGCAGTACTTC. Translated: CATGAGGEQYF.

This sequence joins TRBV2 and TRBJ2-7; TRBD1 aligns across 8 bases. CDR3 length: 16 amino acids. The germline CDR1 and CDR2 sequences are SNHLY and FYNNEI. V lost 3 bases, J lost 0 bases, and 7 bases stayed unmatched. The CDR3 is CASSEIQDRVSYEQYF. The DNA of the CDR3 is TGTGCCAGCAGTGAGATACAGGACAGGGTCTCCTACGAGCAGTACTTC.

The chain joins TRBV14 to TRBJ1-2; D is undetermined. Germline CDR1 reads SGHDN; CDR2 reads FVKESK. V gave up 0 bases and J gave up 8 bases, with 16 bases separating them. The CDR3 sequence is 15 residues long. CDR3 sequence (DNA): TGTGCCAGCAGCCAAGATAGGAGGGCCGTGGGGGGCTACACCTTC. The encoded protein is CASSQDRRAVGGYTF.

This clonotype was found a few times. CDR3 bases: TGCGCCAGCAGCCAAGATCCTTTAGGACTAGTTGTCTACGAGCAGTACTTC. This codes for CASSQDPLGLVVYEQYF. The V gene is TRBV4-1, the J gene TRBJ2-7, with TRBD2 matching 7 bases. J was trimmed by 3 bases and V by 0 bases; bases with no gene match: 11. CDR1 is MGHRA and CDR2 is YSYEKL in the germline V gene. The CDR3 length is 17 residues.

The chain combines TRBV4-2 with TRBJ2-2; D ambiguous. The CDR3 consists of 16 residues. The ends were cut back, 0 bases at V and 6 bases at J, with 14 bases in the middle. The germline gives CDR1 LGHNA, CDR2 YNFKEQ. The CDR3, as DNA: TGTGCCAGCAGCCAAGATTGGACCGGGTTTTCCGGGGAGCTGTTTTTT. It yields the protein CASSQDWTGFSGELFF.

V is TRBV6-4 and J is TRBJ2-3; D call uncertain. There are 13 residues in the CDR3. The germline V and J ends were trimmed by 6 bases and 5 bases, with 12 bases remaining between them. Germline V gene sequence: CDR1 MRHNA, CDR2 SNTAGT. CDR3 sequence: CASSPKWGDTQYF. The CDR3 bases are TGTGCCAGCAGCCCCAAATGGGGAGATACGCAGTATTTT.

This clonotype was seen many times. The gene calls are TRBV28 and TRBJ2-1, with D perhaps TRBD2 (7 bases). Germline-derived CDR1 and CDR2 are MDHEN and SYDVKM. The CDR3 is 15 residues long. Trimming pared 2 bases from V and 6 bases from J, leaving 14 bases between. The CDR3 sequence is CASSLVAGAANEQFF. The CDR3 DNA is TGTGCCAGCAGTTTAGTGGCGGGGGCTGCCAATGAGCAGTTCTTC.

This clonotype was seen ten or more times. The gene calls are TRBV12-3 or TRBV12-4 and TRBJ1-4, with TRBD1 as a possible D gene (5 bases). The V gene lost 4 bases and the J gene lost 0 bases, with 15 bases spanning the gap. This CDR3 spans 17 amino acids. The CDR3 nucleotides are TGTGCCAGCAGTTCGGACGGGACGTGGGCAACTAATGAAAAACTGTTTTTT. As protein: CASSSDGTWATNEKLFF.

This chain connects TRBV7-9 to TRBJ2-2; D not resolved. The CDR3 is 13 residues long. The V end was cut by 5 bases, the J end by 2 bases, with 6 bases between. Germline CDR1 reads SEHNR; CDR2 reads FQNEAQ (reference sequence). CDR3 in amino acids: CASSASNTGELFF. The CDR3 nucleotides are TGTGCCAGCAGCGCAAGTAACACCGGGGAGCTGTTTTTT.

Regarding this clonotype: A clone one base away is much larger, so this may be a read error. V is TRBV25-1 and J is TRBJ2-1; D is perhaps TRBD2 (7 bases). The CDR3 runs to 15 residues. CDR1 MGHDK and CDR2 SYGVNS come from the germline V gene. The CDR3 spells CASRGRGADYNEQIF. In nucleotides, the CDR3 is TGTGCCAGCAGAGGCCGGGGGGCCGACTACAATGAGCAGATCTTC. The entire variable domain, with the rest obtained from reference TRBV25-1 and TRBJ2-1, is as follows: EADIYQTPRYLVIGTGKKITLECSQTMGHDKMYWYQQDPGMELHLIHYSYGVNSTEKGDLSSESTVSRIRTEHFPLTLESARPSHTSQYLCASRGRGADYNEQIFGPGTRLTVL.

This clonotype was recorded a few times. CDR3 amino acids: CAISESGDGTNTGELFF. In nucleotides, the CDR3 is TGTGCCATCAGTGAGTCGGGGGACGGAACGAACACCGGGGAGCTGTTTTTT. This chain connects TRBV10-3 to TRBJ2-2; D tentatively fits TRBD1 or TRBD2 (5 bases each). Between the trimmed V and J ends, which lost 0 bases and 0 bases, there was a span of 11 bases. Germline V gives CDR1 ENHRY, CDR2 SYGVKD. This CDR3 has 17 amino acids.

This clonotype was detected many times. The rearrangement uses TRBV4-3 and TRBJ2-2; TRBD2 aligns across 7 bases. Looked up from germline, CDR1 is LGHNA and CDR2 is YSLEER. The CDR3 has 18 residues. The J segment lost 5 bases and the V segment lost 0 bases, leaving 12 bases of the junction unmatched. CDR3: CASSQEPGMGGRTGELFF. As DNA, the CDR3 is TGCGCCAGCAGCCAAGAACCTGGGATGGGGGGGAGGACCGGGGAGCTGTTTTTT.

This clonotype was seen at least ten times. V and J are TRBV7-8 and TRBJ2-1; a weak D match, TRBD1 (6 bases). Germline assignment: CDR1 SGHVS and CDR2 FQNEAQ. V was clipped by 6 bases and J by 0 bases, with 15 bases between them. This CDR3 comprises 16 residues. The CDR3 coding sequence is TGTGCCAGCAGGCGTTACAGGGTGGCCTCCTACAATGAGCAGTTCTTC. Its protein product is CASRRYRVASYNEQFF.

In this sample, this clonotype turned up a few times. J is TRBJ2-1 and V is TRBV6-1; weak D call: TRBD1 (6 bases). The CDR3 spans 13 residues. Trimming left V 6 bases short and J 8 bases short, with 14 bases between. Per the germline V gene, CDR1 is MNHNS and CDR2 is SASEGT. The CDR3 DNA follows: TGTGCCAGCAGCGTGACAGGTGACGATGAGCAGTTCTTC. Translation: CASSVTGDDEQFF.

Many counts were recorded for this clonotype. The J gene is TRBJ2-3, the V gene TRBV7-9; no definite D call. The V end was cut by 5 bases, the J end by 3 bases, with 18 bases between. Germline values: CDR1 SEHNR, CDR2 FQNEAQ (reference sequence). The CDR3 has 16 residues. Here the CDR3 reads CASSTSVRVWTDTQYF. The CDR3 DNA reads TGTGCCAGCAGCACTTCCGTCCGGGTTTGGACAGATACGCAGTATTTT.

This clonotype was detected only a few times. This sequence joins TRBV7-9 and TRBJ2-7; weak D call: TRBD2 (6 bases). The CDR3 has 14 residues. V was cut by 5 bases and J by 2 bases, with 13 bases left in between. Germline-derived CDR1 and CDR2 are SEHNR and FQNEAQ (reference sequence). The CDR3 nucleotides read TGTGCCAGCAGCGTTGGAGGGTACACCTACGAGCAGTACTTC. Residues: CASSVGGYTYEQYF.

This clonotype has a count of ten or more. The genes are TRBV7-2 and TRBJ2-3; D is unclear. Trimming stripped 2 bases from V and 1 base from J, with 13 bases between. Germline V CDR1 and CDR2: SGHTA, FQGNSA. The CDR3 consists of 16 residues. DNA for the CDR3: TGTGCCAGCAGCTTAATGGCTCGCTGGGGCACAGATACGCAGTATTTT. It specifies CASSLMARWGTDTQYF.

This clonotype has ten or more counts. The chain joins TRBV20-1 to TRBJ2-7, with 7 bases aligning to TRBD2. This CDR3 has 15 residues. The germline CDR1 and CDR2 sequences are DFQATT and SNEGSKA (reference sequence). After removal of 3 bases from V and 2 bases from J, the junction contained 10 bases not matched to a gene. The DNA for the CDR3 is TGCAGTGCTAGTGGACTAGTCTCTTTTCCCTACGAGCAGTACTTC. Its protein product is CSASGLVSFPYEQYF.